These T cell receptor beta chains were read from a single sample in a study of a mutant IDH1 vaccine in newly diagnosed glioma. Repertoires were generated with immunoSEQ multiplex PCR, while TCRdb's copy carries only in-frame clones and drops some. The sample includes 26,000 or so clones, around four fifths seen only once; the top ten take roughly 33%. Antigen specificity for these receptors is unknown. This specimen was PBMCs, taken from a glioma patient whose treatment included an IDH1 peptide vaccine. These receptors originate from a man between 25 and 39 years old with glioma. Both conserved end residues are part of each CDR3. Fields, in order: J gene, V gene, clone size, D gene, CDR3 protein, CDR3 DNA. D genes are given only for firm matches. Clone size appears in some rows only: once, few, many, or a class for an expanded clone.

>TRBJ2-7|TRBV5-6|once|TRBD1
CASSRTGQGFFEQYF
TGTGCCAGCAGTCGGACAGGACAGGGTTTTTTCGAGCAGTACTTC
>TRBJ1-4|TRBV30|few|-
CAWSSTGTPGGKLFF
TGTGCCTGGAGTTCAACCGGGACCCCGGGAGGAAAACTGTTTTTT
>TRBJ1-1|TRBV7-8|few|-
CASSGDLTEAFF
TGTGCCAGCAGTGGGGATCTCACTGAAGCTTTCTTT
>TRBJ1-1|TRBV6-5|-|-
CASRKNTEAFF
TGTGCCAGCAGAAAGAACACTGAAGCTTTCTTT
>TRBJ1-5|TRBV9|-|-
CASGTTLGNQPQHF
TGTGCCAGCGGAACAACACTTGGCAATCAGCCCCAGCATTTT
>TRBJ1-1|TRBV5-1|-|-
CASRGGDTEAFF
TGCGCCAGCAGAGGTGGGGACACTGAAGCTTTCTTT
>TRBJ2-2|TRBV2|-|-
CASTRDSFPNTGELFF
TGTGCCAGCACCCGCGACTCTTTTCCGAACACCGGGGAGCTGTTTTTT
>TRBJ2-2|TRBV5-1|-|TRBD1
CASSYGQGAFGELFF
TGCGCCAGCAGCTACGGACAGGGGGCTTTTGGGGAGCTGTTTTTT
>TRBJ1-3|TRBV5-1|once|TRBD1
CASSLAGTGTGNTIYF
TGCGCCAGCAGCTTGGCTGGGACAGGGACTGGAAACACCATATATTTT
>TRBJ1-1|TRBV4-1|-|-
CASSQVVGRADTEAFF
TGCGCCAGCAGCCAAGTCGTCGGTAGGGCGGACACTGAAGCTTTCTTT
>TRBJ2-2|TRBV10-3|-|TRBD2
CAISTSGGRTGELFF
TGTGCCATCAGTACTAGCGGGGGACGTACCGGGGAGCTGTTTTTT
>TRBJ2-5|TRBV7-9|-|-
CASSLGDRKETQYF
TGTGCCAGCAGCTTAGGAGACAGGAAAGAGACCCAGTACTTC
>TRBJ2-5|TRBV15|-|-
CATSREIGGTQETQYF
TGTGCCACCAGCAGAGAGATCGGGGGCACTCAAGAGACCCAGTACTTC
>TRBJ2-7|TRBV30|-|TRBD1
CAWTGGQGTYEQYF
TGTGCCTGGACCGGGGGACAGGGAACCTACGAGCAGTACTTC
>TRBJ1-2|TRBV5-4|few|-
CASSLDGFVVYGYTF
TGTGCCAGCAGCCTAGACGGCTTCGTGGTGTATGGCTACACCTTC
>TRBJ1-2|TRBV10-3|-|-
CAISPEGNYGYTF
TGTGCCATCAGCCCAGAGGGAAACTATGGCTACACCTTC
>TRBJ2-7|TRBV5-1|-|TRBD2
CASSPSTGGVHEQYF
TGCGCCAGCAGCCCCTCGACCGGGGGGGTCCACGAGCAGTACTTC
>TRBJ2-5|TRBV29-1|-|-
CSVLRGQETQYF
TGCAGCGTGCTGAGAGGGCAAGAGACCCAGTACTTC
>TRBJ2-7|TRBV2|-|TRBD1
CASRVRTGDTYEQYF
TGTGCCAGCAGAGTAAGGACAGGGGACACCTACGAGCAGTACTTC
>TRBJ1-2|TRBV7-8|-|-
CASRSEEGLGDGYTF
TGTGCCAGCAGGTCGGAGGAAGGTCTCGGCGATGGCTACACCTTC
>TRBJ1-5|TRBV19|once|TRBD1
CASSPFGTGGNQPQHF
TGTGCCAGTAGTCCATTCGGGACAGGGGGTAATCAGCCCCAGCATTTT
>TRBJ2-4|TRBV10-3|few|-
CAISEGGGKNIQYF
TGTGCCATCAGTGAAGGAGGGGGCAAAAACATTCAGTACTTC
>TRBJ1-2|TRBV7-2|once|-
CASSSAGNYGYTF
TGTGCCAGCAGTTCTGCAGGAAACTATGGCTACACCTTC
>TRBJ2-1|TRBV2|once|-
CASSEGGVTEQFF
TGTGCCAGCAGTGAAGGTGGGGTTACTGAGCAGTTCTTC
>TRBJ2-7|TRBV11-2|-|TRBD2
CASSLEPRLAERSYEQYF
TGTGCCAGCAGCTTAGAGCCCCGACTAGCGGAGAGATCCTACGAGCAGTACTTC
>TRBJ2-7|TRBV6-1|-|TRBD2
CASSARLAGPYEQYF
TGTGCCAGCAGTGCCCGACTAGCCGGACCCTACGAGCAGTACTTC
>TRBJ1-4|TRBV10-3|-|-
CAISYGQNEKLFF
TGTGCCATCAGTTATGGACAAAATGAAAAACTGTTTTTT
>TRBJ2-4|TRBV15|-|-
CATSRGELAKNIQYF
TGTGCCACCAGCAGAGGGGAGCTAGCCAAAAACATTCAGTACTTC
>TRBJ1-1|TRBV30|-|-
CAWSSPTGQGNTEAFF
TGTGCCTGGAGTAGTCCAACCGGGCAGGGGAACACTGAAGCTTTCTTT
>TRBJ2-5|TRBV19|-|-
CASSIQGGETQYF
TGTGCCAGTAGTATCCAGGGAGGAGAGACCCAGTACTTC
>TRBJ1-4|TRBV4-1|-|-
CASSLNPGVKDEKLFF
TGCGCCAGCAGTCTCAACCCGGGGGTGAAGGATGAAAAACTGTTTTTT
>TRBJ1-5|TRBV27|-|-
CASSSSLPSPQHF
TGTGCCAGCAGTTCCTCTTTGCCGTCGCCCCAGCATTTT
>TRBJ2-2|TRBV7-3|-|-
CASSPSGTGELFF
TGTGCCAGCAGCCCGTCGGGCACCGGGGAGCTGTTTTTT
>TRBJ2-3|TRBV2|-|-
CASTPSFRRTDYTDTQYF
TGTGCCAGCACCCCCTCGTTTAGGCGGACAGATTACACAGATACGCAGTATTTT
>TRBJ2-3|TRBV19|-|-
CASTKTGGGTDTQYF
TGTGCCAGTACCAAGACAGGAGGAGGCACAGATACGCAGTATTTT
>TRBJ2-2|TRBV7-8|few|TRBD1
CASSPGTGRTERELFF
TGTGCCAGCAGCCCCGGGACAGGGCGTACCGAGCGGGAGCTGTTTTTT
>TRBJ2-3|TRBV7-9|-|TRBD1
CASSLGTVTDTDTQYF
TGTGCCAGCAGCCTAGGGACAGTCACAGACACAGATACGCAGTATTTT
>TRBJ2-7|TRBV7-2|-|-
CASSLGLLSYEQYF
TGTGCCAGCAGTCTCGGTTTACTAAGCTACGAGCAGTACTTC
>TRBJ2-6|TRBV6-5|-|-
CASSYKGFSGANVLTF
TGTGCCAGCAGTTACAAGGGTTTCTCTGGGGCCAACGTCCTGACTTTC
>TRBJ2-2|TRBV5-5|-|-
CASSLSVGELFF
TGTGCCAGCAGCTTGTCCGTCGGGGAGCTGTTTTTT
>TRBJ1-1|TRBV6-5|-|-
CASVETEEGTEAFF
TGTGCCAGCGTAGAGACAGAGGAAGGCACTGAAGCTTTCTTT
>TRBJ1-2|TRBV5-6|-|TRBD1
CASSLGDSLDDYGYTF
TGTGCCAGCAGCTTAGGGGACAGTTTAGACGACTATGGCTACACCTTC
>TRBJ2-6|TRBV25-1|-|-
CASSEFQAGANVLTF
TGTGCCAGCAGTGAATTCCAGGCTGGGGCCAACGTCCTGACTTTC
>TRBJ1-2|TRBV5-4|-|-
CASSNWDFYGYTF
TGTGCCAGCAGCAACTGGGACTTCTATGGCTACACCTTC
>TRBJ1-5|TRBV7-8|-|-
CASSSRYSNQPQHF
TGTGCCAGCAGCTCCAGATATAGCAATCAGCCCCAGCATTTT
>TRBJ2-3|TRBV27|-|TRBD1
CASSLGQGTDTQYF
TGTGCCAGCAGTCTAGGACAGGGCACAGATACGCAGTATTTT
>TRBJ2-1|TRBV10-2|few|-
CASGSVGGRAYNEQFF
TGCGCCAGCGGTAGTGTAGGGGGGAGGGCCTACAATGAGCAGTTCTTC